These T cell receptor beta chains were read from a single sample in a study of shared clonotypes between healthy human individuals. Sequenced by immunoSEQ multiplex PCR; TCRdb stores in-frame clones only, minus some. This table holds some 2 million clones, about 95% found once. The sample comprised naive CD8+ T cells sorted from blood. Receptors were obtained from a man between 18 and 29 years old in good health. Both conserved end residues are part of each CDR3. Each record gives: clone size, J gene, D gene, V gene, CDR3 protein, CDR3 DNA. The D gene is left open where the match is weak. Clone size appears in some rows only: once, few, many, or a class for an expanded clone.

- | TRBJ2-3 | TRBD2 | TRBV7-2 | CASRLAGSTDTQYF | TGTGCCAGCAGGTTAGCGGGAAGCACAGATACGCAGTATTTT
- | TRBJ1-2 | - | TRBV6-5 | CASSRDLQAYGYTF | TGTGCCAGCAGTAGGGACTTACAAGCCTATGGCTACACCTTC
- | TRBJ2-1 | - | TRBV9 | CASSGVTRGNEQFF | TGTGCCAGCAGCGGGGTGACTAGGGGCAATGAGCAGTTCTTC
- | TRBJ2-5 | - | TRBV5-1 | CASSLYQETQYF | TGCGCCAGCAGCTTGTACCAAGAGACCCAGTACTTC
- | TRBJ1-6 | - | TRBV27 | CASSYSAVPYNSPLHF | TGTGCCAGCAGTTACAGCGCCGTGCCCTATAATTCACCCCTCCACTTT
once | TRBJ1-2 | TRBD1 | TRBV2 | CASSYPAGQEYTF | TGTGCCAGCAGTTACCCTGCGGGACAGGAGTACACCTTC
- | TRBJ2-3 | - | TRBV7-9 | CASSLERSAGTDTQYF | TGTGCCAGCAGCTTAGAACGGTCGGCTGGCACAGATACGCAGTATTTT
- | TRBJ2-1 | TRBD1 | TRBV7-6 | CASSSLGTDNEQFF | TGTGCCAGCAGTTCCCTCGGGACAGACAATGAGCAGTTCTTC
- | TRBJ2-7 | TRBD1 | TRBV4-3 | CASSQEPGGYEQYF | TGCGCCAGCAGCCAAGAGCCAGGGGGCTACGAGCAGTACTTC
- | TRBJ2-2 | - | TRBV6-6 | CASSYGGGGELFF | TGTGCCAGCAGTTACGGCGGTGGCGGGGAGCTGTTTTTT
once | TRBJ2-7 | TRBD1 | TRBV7-2 | CASSGRQGPYEQYF | TGTGCCAGCAGCGGCAGACAGGGACCCTACGAGCAGTACTTC
- | TRBJ2-1 | - | TRBV4-1 | CASSHSGSYNEQFF | TGCGCCAGCAGCCATAGCGGTTCCTACAATGAGCAGTTCTTC
- | TRBJ2-7 | TRBD2 | TRBV30 | CAWRIAGAYEQYF | TGTGCCTGGAGGATAGCGGGAGCCTACGAGCAGTACTTC